These 15 T cell receptor beta chains were sequenced from one sample in a study of cytomegalovirus exposure and HLA in healthy donors. The study ran its PCR with 60 Vbeta and 13 Jbeta primers. This table comes from immunoSEQ multiplex PCR, and its TCRdb copy is limited to in-frame clones, with some not included. The sample carries some 150,000 clones, 76% recorded once. Sequenced sample: PBMCs. The receptors stem from a female donor in good health and CMV-seropositive.

V and J are TRBV6-1 and TRBJ1-3; D not certain. The CDR3 consists of 14 residues. Trimming removed 6 bases at V and 0 bases at J, with 9 bases between. CDR1 is MNHNS, CDR2 SASEGT, per germline. The CDR3: CASREAISGNTIYF. The CDR3 DNA is TGTGCCAGCAGAGAGGCGATCTCTGGAAACACCATATATTTT.

This chain joins TRBV5-1 and TRBJ2-3, with 9 bases fitting TRBD1. This CDR3 contains 14 residues. The V and J ends lost 6 bases and 3 bases, in that order; junction bases with no gene match: 5. Looked up from germline, CDR1 is SGHRS and CDR2 is YFSETQ. CDR3 amino acids: CASKQGAPTDTQYF. The CDR3 coding sequence is TGCGCCAGCAAACAGGGGGCCCCGACAGATACGCAGTATTTT.

The chain has TRBV14 and TRBJ2-5; 7 bases agree with TRBD1. CDR1 and CDR2 from the germline V gene are SGHDN and FVKESK. The CDR3 spans 16 residues. Trimming removed 1 base from V and 4 bases from J; junction bases left unmatched: 9. CDR3 residues: CASSQGLGTEGETQYF. CDR3 nucleotide sequence: TGTGCCAGCAGCCAAGGTCTCGGGACAGAGGGAGAGACCCAGTACTTC.

The V call is TRBV2, the J call TRBJ2-1; the D gene is possibly TRBD1 (6 bases). Germline assignment: CDR1 SNHLY and CDR2 FYNNEI. The germline V and J ends were trimmed by 7 bases and 7 bases, with 11 bases remaining between them. This CDR3 has 12 residues. The CDR3 spells CASKTGKNEQFF. DNA for the CDR3: TGTGCCAGCAAAACAGGGAAAAATGAGCAGTTCTTC.

This chain uses TRBV11-2 with TRBJ1-2; TRBD1 matches at 7 bases. Germline loops: CDR1 SGHAT, CDR2 FQNNGV. The CDR3 consists of 14 residues. Trimming took 5 bases from V and 5 from J; bases not matched to a gene: 8. CDR3 sequence (DNA): TGTGCCAGCAGCCCAAGCGGCAGGGGGTATGGCTACACCTTC. Amino acid sequence: CASSPSGRGYGYTF.

About this clone: One junction end disagrees with the germline gene, perhaps due to a read error. This chain links TRBV11-2 with TRBJ1-6; maybe TRBD1 (5 bases). The CDR3 sequence is 14 residues long. CDR1 and CDR2 (germline): SGHAT, FQNNGV. The DNA of the CDR3 is TGTGCCGGCAGCTTCCCCGGACGGGGGTCACCCCTCCACTTT. This translates into CAGSFPGRGSPLHF.

This chain uses TRBV7-9 with TRBJ2-5; TRBD1 agrees at 7 bases. The CDR3 length is 15 residues. Looked up from germline, CDR1 is SEHNR and CDR2 is FQNEAQ (reference sequence). With V trimmed by 5 bases and J by 1 base, 7 bases remained unmatched. The CDR3 region has the DNA TGTGCCAGCAGCCCTACAGGGGCCCCCCAAGAGACCCAGTACTTC. Its protein is CASSPTGAPQETQYF.

The sample holds a few counts of this clone. The chain is built from TRBV4-1 and TRBJ2-2; TRBD2 matches at 8 bases. V trimming: 6 bases; J trimming: 0 bases; junction bases outside the gene matches: 6. This CDR3 spans 16 amino acids. CDR1 and CDR2 from the germline V gene are MGHRA and YSYEKL. The CDR3 region is CASRRKAGANTGELFF. For the CDR3, the DNA is TGCGCCAGCAGACGTAAAGCGGGGGCGAACACCGGGGAGCTGTTTTTT.

The chain joins TRBV27 to TRBJ2-7, with TRBD1 matching over 7 bases. The CDR3 contains 15 residues. CDR1 is MNHEY and CDR2 is SMNVEV in the germline V gene (reference sequence). Trimming removed 5 bases from V and 6 bases from J; junction bases left unmatched: 13. CDR3 residues: CASSPETGFIREQYF. As DNA, the CDR3 is TGTGCCAGCAGTCCAGAGACAGGGTTCATCCGCGAGCAGTACTTC.

The V and J genes are TRBV7-6 and TRBJ2-2; TRBD2 is a possible D gene (6 bases). The V and J ends lost 5 bases and 6 bases respectively, with 13 bases between them. The germline V gene has CDR1 SGHVS and CDR2 FNYEAQ. This CDR3 contains 14 residues. In DNA, the CDR3 is TGTGCCAGCAGCCCTCCGACTAGTGCCGGGGAGCTGTTTTTT. Its translation: CASSPPTSAGELFF.

The chain carries TRBV15 and TRBJ2-5; TRBD2 matches at 13 bases. The better agreement between TRBJ2-7 and the DNA end casts doubt on the J call. Germline-derived CDR1 and CDR2 are LNHNV and YYDKDF (reference sequence). CDR3 size: 15 residues. CDR3 region: CATSLLAGGPYEQYF. CDR3 nucleotide sequence: TGTGCCACCAGCTTACTAGCGGGAGGGCCCTACGAGCAGTACTTC.

The V and J genes are TRBV29-1 and TRBJ1-4; D is possibly TRBD1 (6 bases). V gave up 3 bases and J gave up 7 bases, with 12 bases separating them. This CDR3 is built from 13 residues. In germline, CDR1 is SQVTM, CDR2 ANQGSEA. This CDR3 is CSVDSQGSEKLFF. Written as DNA, the CDR3 is TGCAGCGTTGACTCTCAGGGGAGTGAAAAACTGTTTTTT.

The chain has TRBV5-6 and TRBJ1-2; 9 bases are a match to TRBD1. The CDR3 has 15 amino acids. Germline lookup yields CDR1 SGHDT and CDR2 YYEEEE. Trimming removed 1 base from V and 2 bases from J; junction bases left unmatched: 3. CDR3 sequence: CASSLRQGVNYGYTF. In nucleotides, the CDR3 is TGTGCCAGCAGCTTGAGACAGGGGGTAAACTATGGCTACACCTTC.

The chain uses TRBV4-2 and TRBJ1-5, with a weak D call TRBD1 (6 bases). This CDR3 region has 16 residues. Germline V gene sequence: CDR1 LGHNA, CDR2 YNFKEQ. With 0 bases removed from V and 3 bases from J, the gap between germline ends came to 12 bases. This CDR3 reads CASSQDQSGVNQPQHF. The CDR3 nucleotides are TGTGCCAGCAGCCAAGATCAATCAGGGGTCAATCAGCCCCAGCATTTT.

The rearrangement joins TRBV6-1 to TRBJ1-1, with a possible D match to TRBD1 (6 bases). Germline V lookup: CDR1 MNHNS, CDR2 SASEGT. The CDR3 totals 14 residues. The germline V and J ends were trimmed by 5 bases and 4 bases, with 14 bases remaining between them. CDR3 sequence reads: CASSWNRVSTEAFF. CDR3 nucleotide sequence: TGTGCCAGCAGTTGGAACAGGGTTTCCACTGAAGCTTTCTTT.